Given below is one T cell receptor beta chain in context. Its target antigen remains unknown. No base quality information exists; no much larger clone differs at one position. The record originates from a study of early T cells in non-severe SARS-CoV-2 infection (dated by TCRdb to 2020 to 2022). Notes on the research overall: Because TCR sequencing was done on bulk RNA from unsorted whole blood, the alpha and beta chains could not be paired.

The V and J ends are trimmed by 4 bases and 4 bases, leaving 8 bases between them. From the cysteine through the phenylalanine, the CDR3 covers 13 amino acids. This entry keeps only the CDR3 DNA: 39 bases, framed from base 1. Libraries were prepared through 5' RACE. Data came from a NextSeq 500. Unique molecular identifiers were attached to individual cDNA molecules in the TCR library protocol so that sequencing error and PCR bias could be corrected. Sequencing covered both TCR alpha and beta chains, and within each sample the abundances of alpha and beta sequences were tightly co-correlated. Concerning the study's data processing: V gene, J gene and CDR3 annotation of TCR sequences was performed with Decombinator V4. TCRs were defined as expanded if a significant change between any two time points was detected under a Poisson model with p below 0.0001. Abundances of TCRs were expressed as counts per million after normalisation to the total number of TCRs sequenced in each sample. MAIT TCRs were defined by TRAV1-2 paired with TRAJ12, TRAJ20 or TRAJ33, and iNKT TCRs by TRAV10 paired with TRAJ18. VDJdb, accessed on 1 November 2021, was searched for TCRs annotated for CMV, EBV and SARS-CoV-2, and TCRs annotated for more than one antigen were excluded. Through fastp at Q25 and MiXCR, TCRdb rebuilt clones from the public reads, retaining in-frame beta chains. Rows with a matching CDR3 protein are joined into one entry that keeps the most common DNA and genes. None of the V and J calls come from the authors' own analysis; TCRdb made them. For this sample the table gives about 64,000 distinct CDR3 sequences, of which 11% were detected only once. The ten largest clones take up about 2.8% of the sample.

A case-control design nested within a healthcare worker cohort in London, UK, was used, with weekly nasopharyngeal swab PCR tests and blood sampling performed. Healthcare workers were recruited during the week of the UK lockdown, between 23 and 31 March 2020, and followed weekly for up to roughly 15 weeks. Paper-wide results and their limitations: VDJdb matching was skewed toward anti-spike CD8 responses and likely underestimated virus-specific expansions by missing private and CD4 specificities.

The V and J segments used are TRBV12-3 or TRBV12-4 and TRBJ1-3; TRBD1 could be the D gene, as 5 bases match. This clonotype originated in an adult who was a healthcare worker with PCR-confirmed SARS-CoV-2 infection or an uninfected control (not recorded which). The source material was whole blood, sampled at baseline. The nucleotides are TGTGCCAGCAGTTGGTCAGGGGGAAACACCATATATTTT. Translated, it reads CASSWSGGNTIYF.